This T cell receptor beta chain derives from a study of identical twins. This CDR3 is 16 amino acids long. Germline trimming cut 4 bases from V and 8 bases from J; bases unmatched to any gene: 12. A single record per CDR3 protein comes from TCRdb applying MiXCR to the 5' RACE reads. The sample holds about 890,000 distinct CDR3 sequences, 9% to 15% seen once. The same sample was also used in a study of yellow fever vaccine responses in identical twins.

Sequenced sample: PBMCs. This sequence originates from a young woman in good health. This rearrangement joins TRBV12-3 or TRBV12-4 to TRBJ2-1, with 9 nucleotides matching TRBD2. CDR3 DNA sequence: TGTGCCAGCAGTTGGGGACTGGCGGGGGGGCCAGATGAGCAGTTCTTC. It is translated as CASSWGLAGGPDEQFF.